A single sample gave rise to the 24 T cell receptor beta chains below, sequenced in a study of regulatory and conventional T cells in RAG deficiency. Sequenced by immunoSEQ multiplex PCR; TCRdb stores in-frame clones only, minus some. The sample comprises fewer than 35,000 clones, 75% to 90% of which are singletons, and approximately 15% rests with the top ten. The same data also went into a second study, on regulatory T cells. In that study: The primer mix had 52 TRBV and 13 TRBJ primers.

Material: CD8+ T cells sorted from blood. The receptors here all came from a human donor in good health.

The CDR3 region has the DNA TGCAGCGTCGTAACGACCAGCATAGGGGAGCAGTACTTC. Protein: CSVVTTSIGEQYF. V and J are TRBV29-1 and TRBJ2-7, with D uncertain. Germline V CDR1 and CDR2: SQVTM, ANQGSEA. The CDR3 sequence is 13 residues long. V was trimmed by 6 bases and J by 7 bases, leaving 19 bases between them.

The chain recombines TRBV4-1 with TRBJ2-7; 7 bases agree with TRBD2. CDR1 and CDR2 (germline): MGHRA, YSYEKL. The length of the CDR3 is 14 residues. The junction had 5 bases not matched to a gene; V was cut back by 4 bases and J by 2 bases. The CDR3 sequence: CASSLRLATYEQYF. The CDR3 DNA follows: TGCGCCAGCAGCCTCAGACTAGCCACCTACGAGCAGTACTTC.

Details on this clone: The same CDR3 also results from other DNA sequences found in this sample. The chain uses TRBV18 and TRBJ2-5; the match to TRBD1 covers 11 bases. V shed 2 bases and J 5 bases; nucleotides not matched to a gene: 4. The CDR3 has 15 amino acids. In germline, CDR1 is KGHSH, CDR2 LQKENI. This chain's CDR3 is CASSPGQGARETQYF. For the CDR3, the DNA is TGTGCCAGCTCACCAGGACAGGGGGCGAGGGAGACCCAGTACTTC.

The J gene is TRBJ2-2, the V gene TRBV11-2, with 7 nucleotides matching TRBD1. V gave up 6 bases and J gave up 1 base; unmatched junction bases: 2. The V gene's germline CDR1 is SGHAT and CDR2 FQNNGV. This CDR3 has 14 amino acids. Here the CDR3 reads CASRRQGNTGELFF. As DNA, the CDR3 is TGTGCCAGCAGACGACAGGGGAACACCGGGGAGCTGTTTTTT.

The chain is built from TRBV30 and TRBJ1-1; no clear D. From germline, CDR1 is GTSNPN and CDR2 SVGIG (reference sequence). Trimming shortened V by 6 bases and J by 4 bases, and 6 bases separated the two germline ends. The CDR3 is 10 amino acids. CDR3 bases: TGTGCCTGCGAGGGCACTGAAGCTTTCTTT. Encoded protein: CACEGTEAFF.

This clone has a single count. The rearrangement uses TRBV2 and TRBJ1-2; possibly TRBD1 for D (6 bases). Germline CDR1 SNHLY, CDR2 FYNNEI. The germline V and J ends were trimmed by 2 bases and 6 bases, with 13 bases remaining between them. This CDR3 comprises 14 residues. CDR3 residues: CASSERGPGDGYTF. The CDR3 DNA is TGTGCCAGCAGTGAACGGGGGCCCGGCGATGGCTACACCTTC.

V usage is TRBV15 and J usage is TRBJ2-2, with TRBD1 matching over 8 bases. This CDR3 has 17 residues. The germline CDR1 and CDR2 sequences are LNHNV and YYDKDF (reference sequence). V was pared by 2 bases and J by 4 bases, with 9 bases of the junction left unmatched. In DNA, the CDR3 is TGTGCCACCAGCAGAACCCATGGACAGGGTTTCACCGGGGAGCTGTTTTTT. This codes for CATSRTHGQGFTGELFF.

The rearrangement uses TRBV6-1 and TRBJ1-6; 9 nucleotides agree with TRBD1. The germline gives CDR1 MNHNS, CDR2 SASEGT. V shed 8 bases and J 5 bases; nucleotides not matched to a gene: 7. CDR3 length equals 15 residues. The CDR3 sequence: CASVTGQGHNSPLHF. In nucleotides, the CDR3 is TGTGCCAGCGTGACGGGACAGGGACATAATTCACCCCTCCACTTT.

Details on this clone: This same CDR3 is encoded by further DNA sequences in the sample. The chain couples TRBV10-2 to TRBJ2-3; 14 bases line up with TRBD2. Germline V gene data show CDR1 as WSHSY and CDR2 as SAAADI. Trimming at V came to 6 bases and at J to 4 bases, leaving 9 bases not matched to a gene. The CDR3 totals 17 residues. In nucleotides, the CDR3 is TGCGCCAGCAGGGGGACTAGCGGGAGACCTCTCGCAGATACGCAGTATTTT. It is translated as CASRGTSGRPLADTQYF.

This chain joins TRBV28 and TRBJ2-1, with D perhaps matching TRBD1 or TRBD2 (6 bases each). Trimming stripped 3 bases from V and 5 bases from J, with 20 bases between. CDR3 length: 17 residues. Per the germline V gene, CDR1 is MDHEN and CDR2 is SYDVKM. The CDR3: CASSFLPAGHLDNEQFF. CDR3 nucleotides: TGTGCCAGCAGTTTTCTCCCCGCGGGACATTTAGACAATGAGCAGTTCTTC.

The gene calls are TRBV11-2 and TRBJ2-2, with TRBD2 as a possible D gene (6 bases). CDR3 length: 16 amino acids. CDR1 and CDR2 from the germline V gene are SGHAT and FQNNGV. Trimming cost V 4 bases and J 2 bases, with 14 bases left between them. The CDR3 nucleotides read TGTGCCAGCAGCTCTCTCGGGACTTCCAACACCGGGGAGCTGTTTTTT. Its translation is CASSSLGTSNTGELFF.

This clone showed up just once. The chain links TRBV27 to TRBJ2-7; maybe TRBD1 (5 bases). The germline V and J ends were trimmed by 2 bases and 0 bases, with 14 bases remaining between them. Germline CDR1 reads MNHEY; CDR2 reads SMNVEV (reference sequence). The CDR3 runs 16 residues. CDR3 sequence: CASSLTQGGPSYEQYF. The CDR3, as DNA: TGTGCCAGCAGTTTAACCCAGGGTGGGCCCTCCTACGAGCAGTACTTC.

The V and J genes are TRBV7-2 and TRBJ2-3; 11 bases are shared with TRBD2. Germline V gene sequence: CDR1 SGHTA, CDR2 FQGNSA. V dropped 5 bases and J dropped 7; count of bases not matched to a gene: 8. The CDR3 totals 15 residues. The CDR3 region is CASSQRSGGVNTQYF. As DNA, the CDR3 is TGTGCCAGCAGCCAACGTAGCGGGGGGGTTAATACGCAGTATTTT.

The genes are TRBV5-1 and TRBJ2-1; D remains ambiguous. CDR1 is SGHRS and CDR2 is YFSETQ in the germline V gene. The CDR3 is 18 residues long. Trimming left V 3 bases short and J 3 bases short, with 22 bases between. For the CDR3, the DNA is TGCGCCAGCAGCTCGCAATATCTTTCTACGCAGTTCTACAATGAGCAGTTCTTC. This sequence encodes CASSSQYLSTQFYNEQFF.

Only one count was recorded for this clone. The V gene is TRBV2, the J gene TRBJ2-7; tentative D call: TRBD2 (5 bases). V was shortened by 4 bases and J by 1 base, with 11 bases between the two germline ends. Germline values: CDR1 SNHLY, CDR2 FYNNEI. This CDR3 has 14 residues. The CDR3: CASSGSGNSYEQYF. The DNA of the CDR3 is TGTGCCAGCAGTGGGTCCGGGAATTCCTACGAGCAGTACTTC.

V is TRBV2 and J is TRBJ2-7; 13 positions agree with TRBD2. The CDR3 runs to 18 residues. With V trimmed by 1 base and J by 13 bases, 19 bases remained unmatched. Germline CDR1 SNHLY, CDR2 FYNNEI. The CDR3 is CASSEVSKLAGGYTREYF. The DNA for the CDR3 is TGTGCCAGCAGTGAAGTCTCCAAACTAGCGGGAGGGTATACGAGGGAATACTTC. The full variable domain, its missing parts supplied by reference TRBV2 and TRBJ2-7, is EPEVTQTPSHQVTQMGQEVILRCVPISNHLYFYWYRQILGQKVEFLVSFYNNEISEKSEIFDDQFSVERPDGSNFTLKIRSTKLEDSAMYFCASSEVSKLAGGYTREYFGPGTRLTVT.

The V call is TRBV6-1, the J call TRBJ2-5; D is perhaps TRBD2 (6 bases). V lost 2 bases and J 9 bases, leaving 25 bases between the germline ends. Germline V gene data show CDR1 as MNHNS and CDR2 as SASEGT. The CDR3 extends over 17 amino acids. CDR3 residues: CASSEYQTDYLMKAQYF. DNA of the CDR3: TGTGCCAGCAGTGAATATCAAACGGACTACTTAATGAAGGCCCAGTACTTC.

The V and J genes are TRBV6-5 and TRBJ1-2; 10 bases agree with TRBD1. From germline, CDR1 is MNHEY and CDR2 SVGAGI. V gave up 9 bases and J gave up 8 bases; unmatched junction bases: 12. The CDR3 has 14 amino acids. CDR3 in DNA: TGTGCCAGTTCTAGGACAGGGGGAGACGGAGGCTACACCTTC. The encoded protein is CASSRTGGDGGYTF.

The rearrangement joins TRBV9 to TRBJ2-3, with 9 bases that match TRBD2. Trimming took 3 bases from V and 6 from J; bases not matched to a gene: 14. There are 17 residues in the CDR3. From germline, CDR1 is SGDLS and CDR2 YYNGEE. The CDR3 reads CASSGGTSRHSGDTQYF. DNA for the CDR3: TGTGCCAGCAGCGGAGGGACTAGCAGGCATTCGGGGGATACGCAGTATTTT.

The chain joins TRBV28 to TRBJ1-1, with a weak D call TRBD1 (5 bases). The V and J ends lost 2 bases and 12 bases respectively, with 19 bases between them. Germline assignment: CDR1 MDHEN and CDR2 SYDVKM. This CDR3 region has 14 residues. The CDR3 loop is CASSLGMQGRVTFF. DNA for the CDR3: TGTGCCAGCAGTTTAGGTATGCAGGGTAGGGTTACTTTCTTT.

This chain uses TRBV10-1 with TRBJ1-1; TRBD1 aligns across 11 bases. The CDR3 is 15 residues long. The V gene end was trimmed by 2 bases and the J gene end by 4 bases; junction bases not matched to a gene: 3. Germline V gives CDR1 WNHNN, CDR2 SYGVQD (reference sequence). CDR3 in DNA: TGCGCCAGCAGTGAGGGGGGGACAGGGGGCACTGAAGCTTTCTTT. This sequence encodes CASSEGGTGGTEAFF.

This rearrangement joins TRBV14 to TRBJ2-1, with a possible D match to TRBD1 (5 bases). The CDR3 has 16 residues. Trimming cost V 4 bases and J 8 bases, with 21 bases left between them. The germline CDR1 and CDR2 sequences are SGHDN and FVKESK. CDR3 bases: TGTGCCAGCAGCCCCCCAGGGTCAGGGTCTACATATGAGCAGTTCTTC. Its protein is CASSPPGSGSTYEQFF.

V usage is TRBV11-3 and J usage is TRBJ2-1; D tentatively fits TRBD1 or TRBD2 (5 bases each). CDR3 length: 17 residues. Germline-derived CDR1 and CDR2 are SGHNT and YENEEA. Trimming left V 1 base short and J 8 bases short, with 21 bases between. DNA of the CDR3: TGTGCCAGCAGCTTAGGGGGCGGGCTACCTACCGCCCATGAGCAGTTCTTC. Its protein product is CASSLGGGLPTAHEQFF.

The chain employs TRBV4-1 and TRBJ2-7; D may be TRBD2 (5 bases). The CDR3 contains 14 residues. Trimming stripped 3 bases from V and 4 bases from J, with 13 bases between. The V gene's germline CDR1 is MGHRA and CDR2 YSYEKL. This chain's CDR3 is CASSHDSREYEQYF. DNA of the CDR3: TGCGCCAGCAGCCATGACTCTCGGGAATACGAGCAGTACTTC.